This T cell receptor (beta chain) was recovered during a study of cytomegalovirus exposure and HLA in healthy donors. Study-level background: A later analysis reported the approximately 120 validation repertoires used the same platform as the roughly 700 first-cohort repertoires. Study findings and constraints: Researchers counted 180 or so TCR beta chains as cytomegalovirus-associated. The classifier, whose performance was assessed in both the original and validation cohorts, reportedly diagnosed cytomegalovirus status with high specificity and sensitivity.

J lost 1 base, V lost 1 base, and 1 base had no gene match. The CDR3 extends over 15 amino acids. Germline V gene data show CDR1 as MGHDK and CDR2 as SYGVNS. Profiling relied on immunoSEQ multiplex PCR, and the TCRdb table lists in-frame clones only, not all of them. The sample holds hundreds of thousands of clones, around 86% seen once. This clone was seen a single time. Its antigen remains unidentified. The sample comprised PBMCs. The chain employs TRBV25-1 and TRBJ2-7; 10 bases fit TRBD2. The clonotype comes from a woman younger than 30 in good health and CMV-seropositive. The CDR3 here is CASSESLAGSYEQYF. In nucleotides, the CDR3 is TGTGCCAGCAGTGAATCACTAGCGGGATCCTACGAGCAGTACTTC.